The 19 T cell receptor beta chains given below trace back to one sample, sequenced in a study of cytomegalovirus exposure and HLA in healthy donors. Amplification used 60 Vbeta primers and 13 Jbeta primers. TCRdb's copy holds only in-frame clones and misses some; the assay was immunoSEQ multiplex PCR. This table holds 90,000 to 95,000 clones, around 82% found once. The sequencing sample was made of PBMCs. These receptors were taken from a man between 18 and 35 years old in good health and CMV-seronegative.

This clone appeared a few times. Mismatch with germline at one junction end may stem from a read error. The gene calls are TRBV7-9 and TRBJ2-2, with 10 bases that match TRBD1. The V gene's germline CDR1 is SEHNR and CDR2 FQNEAQ (reference sequence). The CDR3 loop spans 17 amino acids. For the CDR3, the DNA is TGTTCCAGCATCTACTCCACCGGGACAGGGGTTGGCGGGGAGCTGTTTTTT. This translates into CSSIYSTGTGVGGELFF.

The chain couples TRBV5-4 to TRBJ2-3, with TRBD2 matching over 13 bases. This CDR3 contains 20 residues. After removal of 4 bases from V and 3 bases from J, the junction contained 17 bases not matched to a gene. CDR1 and CDR2 from the germline V gene are SGHNT and YYREEE (reference sequence). In DNA, the CDR3 is TGTGCCAGCAGCCTTAGAGCCGGGACTAGCGGGGTTGGTTGGACAGATACGCAGTATTTT. Translating it yields CASSLRAGTSGVGWTDTQYF. Supplemented by reference TRBV5-4 and TRBJ2-3, the full variable domain reads ETGVTQSPTHLIKTRGQQVTLRCSSQSGHNTVSWYQQALGQGPQFIFQYYREEENGRGNFPPRFSGLQFPNYSSELNVNALELDDSALYLCASSLRAGTSGVGWTDTQYFGPGTRLTVL.

The V and J genes are TRBV19 and TRBJ1-5; D perhaps matches TRBD1 (6 bases). Germline lookup yields CDR1 LNHDA and CDR2 SQIVND (reference sequence). This CDR3 contains 16 residues. Deletions cut 3 bases from V and 7 bases from J, with 19 bases between. CDR3 in DNA: TGTGCCAGTAGTATCCAACCCTCGGGCGGGGGCCAGCCCCAGCATTTT. As protein: CASSIQPSGGGQPQHF.

This clone was seen more than once but under ten times. The chain recombines TRBV4-1 with TRBJ2-7; 7 bases map to TRBD2. This CDR3 region has 19 residues. The ends lost 1 base at V and 0 bases at J; junction bases unmatched: 15. Germline V gene sequence: CDR1 MGHRA, CDR2 YSYEKL. The DNA for the CDR3 is TGCGCCAGCAGCCAAGCGGGGGGAGGGGCGGGCCTTATCTCCTACGAGCAGTACTTC. Protein product: CASSQAGGGAGLISYEQYF.

The chain has TRBV19 and TRBJ1-1; 10 nucleotides match TRBD1. J was trimmed by 3 bases and V by 6 bases; bases with no gene match: 10. Germline-derived CDR1 and CDR2 are LNHDA and SQIVND (reference sequence). CDR3 size: 16 residues. CDR3 DNA sequence: TGTGCCAGTAGCTCTACCCCCGGGACAGGGGACACTGAAGCTTTCTTT. It translates to CASSSTPGTGDTEAFF.

This chain uses TRBV7-9 with TRBJ1-4, with D possibly matching TRBD1 (5 bases). Germline CDR1 reads SEHNR; CDR2 reads FQNEAQ (reference sequence). V dropped 3 bases and J dropped 11 bases, with 16 bases sitting between them. The CDR3 is made up of 14 amino acids. The CDR3 DNA follows: TGTGCCAGCAGCTTGGAAGGGGCCCTAAGGAAACTGTTTTTT. Protein: CASSLEGALRKLFF.

The V gene is TRBV5-8, the J gene TRBJ1-6; D uncertain. The CDR3 is made up of 16 amino acids. Trimming removed 0 bases at V and 7 bases at J, with 14 bases between. Germline lookup yields CDR1 SGHTS and CDR2 YDEGEE. The CDR3 nucleotides are TGTGCCAGCAGCTTGGCCCGCCGACGAGGGAATTCACCCCTCCACTTT. This translates into CASSLARRRGNSPLHF.

A few counts support this clone. The J gene is TRBJ1-5, the V gene TRBV2; 8 positions match TRBD1. The germline V gene has CDR1 SNHLY and CDR2 FYNNEI. The CDR3 runs to 15 residues. Trimming took 2 bases from V and 8 from J; bases not matched to a gene: 8. DNA of the CDR3: TGTGCCAGCAGTGAACGGCGTCAGGGGGCTAAGCCCCAGCATTTT. Translation gives CASSERRQGAKPQHF.

V usage is TRBV4-2 and J usage is TRBJ1-6, with 7 bases that match TRBD1. Germline CDR1 is LGHNA and CDR2 is YNFKEQ. This CDR3 comprises 16 residues. J gave up 1 base and V 6 bases, and 6 bases lay outside the gene matches. The DNA for the CDR3 is TGTGCCAGCAGACCTGACAGGGCTTCCTATAATTCACCCCTCCACTTT. Translation gives CASRPDRASYNSPLHF.

The chain uses TRBV13 and TRBJ2-7; D not certain. Germline V gene data show CDR1 as PRHDT and CDR2 as FYEKMQ (reference sequence). CDR3 length: 13 amino acids. Trimming left V 2 bases short and J 5 bases short, with 10 bases between. DNA for the CDR3: TGTGCCAGCAGCTTATACCCCACGGACGAGCAGTACTTC. This codes for CASSLYPTDEQYF. The complete variable domain, with remaining parts taken from reference TRBV13 and TRBJ2-7, reads AAGVIQSPRHLIKEKRETATLKCYPIPRHDTVYWYQQGPGQDPQFLISFYEKMQSDKGSIPDRFSAQQFSDYHSELNMSSLELGDSALYFCASSLYPTDEQYFGPGTRLTVT.

Comments on this clone: Relative to the germline gene, one junction end is altered; a read error may explain this. The chain is built from TRBV7-9 and TRBJ2-3; 8 bases map to TRBD1. Germline-derived CDR1 and CDR2 are SEHNR and FQNEAQ (reference sequence). The CDR3 is 14 residues long. CDR3 amino acids: CSSSLNRGRDTQYF. The CDR3 nucleotides read TGTTCCAGCAGCTTAAACAGGGGGAGAGATACGCAGTATTTT.

Written as DNA, the CDR3 is TGCGCCAGCAGCTTGGAACAGGGGTCGGTCACAGATACGCAGTATTTT. Translating it yields CASSLEQGSVTDTQYF. The chain uses TRBV5-1 and TRBJ2-3, with TRBD1 matching 7 bases. The CDR3 runs to 16 residues. Germline trimming cut 0 bases from V and 2 bases from J; bases unmatched to any gene: 6. The germline gives CDR1 SGHRS, CDR2 YFSETQ. The entire variable domain, with the rest obtained from reference TRBV5-1 and TRBJ2-3, is as follows: KAGVTQTPRYLIKTRGQQVTLSCSPISGHRSVSWYQQTPGQGLQFLFEYFSETQRNKGNFPGRFSGRQFSNSRSEMNVSTLELGDSALYLCASSLEQGSVTDTQYFGPGTRLTVL.

V gene TRBV29-1 combines with J gene TRBJ1-2, with D hard to call. The germline V gene encodes CDR1 SQVTM and CDR2 ANQGSEA. V lost 4 bases to trimming and J lost 7 bases, with 13 bases between them. CDR3 length: 12 residues. CDR3: CSVGQFSFGYTF. In nucleotides, the CDR3 is TGCAGCGTTGGTCAGTTCTCCTTTGGCTACACCTTC.

The rearrangement links TRBV5-6 to TRBJ1-5; tentative D call: TRBD1 (6 bases). The CDR3 is 16 residues long. Germline assignment: CDR1 SGHDT and CDR2 YYEEEE. V was cut by 2 bases and J by 0 bases, with 12 bases left in between. For the CDR3, the DNA is TGTGCCAGCAGCTTATCCGGGACACATAGCAATCAGCCCCAGCATTTT. Translated, it gives CASSLSGTHSNQPQHF.

The chain combines TRBV27 with TRBJ2-7, with 10 bases that match TRBD2. The trim removed 2 bases at V and 3 bases at J, leaving 10 bases unmatched. This CDR3 contains 17 residues. Germline CDR1 MNHEY, CDR2 SMNVEV (reference sequence). In DNA, the CDR3 is TGTGCCAGCAGTTTAGAGGGAGTAGCGGGGGGCCTCTACGAGCAGTACTTC. Amino acids: CASSLEGVAGGLYEQYF.

The genes are TRBV30 and TRBJ1-6, with 10 bases lining up with TRBD1. The trim removed 3 bases at V and 5 bases at J, leaving 1 base unmatched. CDR3 length equals 14 residues. Germline V gives CDR1 GTSNPN, CDR2 SVGIG (reference sequence). In DNA, the CDR3 is TGTGCCTGGAGGGACAGGGGGAATAATTCACCCCTCCACTTT. Amino acids: CAWRDRGNNSPLHF.

The chain has TRBV10-1 and TRBJ2-3; TRBD1 aligns across 7 bases. The CDR3 spans 15 residues. Losses at the gene ends were 5 bases for V and 0 bases for J; bases not matched to a gene: 5. Germline CDR1 is WNHNN and CDR2 is SYGVQD (reference sequence). CDR3 residues: CASSTGATSTDTQYF. CDR3 sequence (DNA): TGCGCCAGCAGTACAGGGGCCACTAGCACAGATACGCAGTATTTT.

The chain recombines TRBV5-1 with TRBJ1-5; D is ambiguous. Trimming removed 4 bases at V and 8 bases at J, with 16 bases between. In germline, CDR1 is SGHRS, CDR2 YFSETQ. The CDR3 is 14 amino acids. The CDR3 DNA reads TGCGCCAGCAGCACTGATGCGGGGTCGGAGCCCCAGCATTTT. Its protein is CASSTDAGSEPQHF.

The chain has TRBV2 and TRBJ1-1, with a possible D match to TRBD1 (6 bases). The CDR3 length is 14 residues. CDR1 is SNHLY and CDR2 is FYNNEI in the germline V gene. The germline V and J ends were trimmed by 3 bases and 5 bases, with 13 bases remaining between them. In DNA form, the CDR3 reads TGTGCCAGCAGTGAGTTACCAGGGGTAACTGAAGCTTTCTTT. Amino acids: CASSELPGVTEAFF.